Following are 6 T cell receptor beta chains from one sample sequenced in a study of CD4 T cells in relation to SARS-CoV-2 and coronaviruses. The antigens for these receptors are not known. The repertoire was sequenced with immunoSEQ multiplex PCR; TCRdb's copy has only in-frame clones and lacks some. The sample lists 11,000 or so clones; around 80% were seen once. Before the COVID-19 pandemic, during about 2010-2018, CD4+ T cells were taken from unexposed donors. After around nine days of culture, CD4+ T cells were isolated. The sequencing input was CD4+ T cells from PBMCs, cultured in vitro. Source of these receptors: a human donor in good health.

V and J are TRBV19 and TRBJ2-5; D gene ambiguous. The germline V gene has CDR1 LNHDA and CDR2 SQIVND (reference sequence). The CDR3 consists of 14 residues. V was pared by 1 base and J by 5 bases, with 11 bases between. CDR3 loop: CASSIAALRETQYF. The CDR3 DNA sequence: TGTGCCAGTAGTATAGCTGCCCTTCGGGAGACCCAGTACTTC.

This clone appeared a single time. The chain recombines TRBV3-1 (or the pseudogene TRBV3-2) with TRBJ2-3; TRBD2 matches 13 bases. The V gene end was trimmed by 3 bases and the J gene end by 1 base; junction bases not matched to a gene: 4. CDR3 size: 17 residues. Germline CDR1 is LGHDT and CDR2 is YNNKEL (reference sequence). The CDR3 DNA reads TGTGCCAGCAGCCACAGGACTAGCGGGAGTGGCACAGATACGCAGTATTTT. It is translated as CASSHRTSGSGTDTQYF.

The rearrangement joins TRBV19 to TRBJ1-1; 9 positions match TRBD1. Germline V lookup: CDR1 LNHDA, CDR2 SQIVND (reference sequence). Trimming at V came to 7 bases and at J to 3 bases, leaving 12 bases not matched to a gene. CDR3 length: 16 residues. CDR3 loop: CASNYHRGRRDTEAFF. CDR3 nucleotide sequence: TGTGCCAGTAACTACCACAGGGGGCGACGGGACACTGAAGCTTTCTTT.

The chain links TRBV12-3 or TRBV12-4 to TRBJ1-1, with 7 nucleotides matching TRBD1. The CDR3 extends over 13 amino acids. V trimming: 6 bases; J trimming: 1 base; junction bases outside the gene matches: 2. The CDR3 sequence is CASRQGRNTEAFF. In DNA form, the CDR3 reads TGTGCCAGCAGACAGGGGAGGAACACTGAAGCTTTCTTT.

The genes are TRBV7-2 and TRBJ2-2; maybe TRBD1 (6 bases). Germline V gene lookup returns CDR1 SGHTA and CDR2 FQGNSA. The CDR3 is 15 residues long. V was shortened by 6 bases and J by 7 bases, with 18 bases between the two germline ends. As DNA, the CDR3 is TGTGCCAGCAGTCCGACGAGGGGGATCGGCGGGGAGCTGTTTTTT. This sequence encodes CASSPTRGIGGELFF. The full variable domain, in which reference TRBV7-2 and TRBJ2-2 provide the parts outside the CDR3, is GAGVSQSPSNKVTEKGKDVELRCDPISGHTALYWYRQSLGQGLEFLIYFQGNSAPDKSGLPSDRFSAERTGGSVSTLTIQRTQQEDSAVYLCASSPTRGIGGELFFGEGSRLTVL.

V is TRBV7-2 and J is TRBJ2-7; TRBD1 or TRBD2 may be the D gene (5 bases each). The CDR3 is made up of 14 amino acids. Trimming pared 3 bases from V and 2 bases from J, leaving 11 bases between. Germline lookup yields CDR1 SGHTA and CDR2 FQGNSA. CDR3 sequence: CASSFWDRAYEQYF. The CDR3 nucleotides are TGTGCCAGCAGCTTTTGGGACCGAGCCTACGAGCAGTACTTC.